This TCR beta chain is drawn from a study of cytomegalovirus exposure and HLA in healthy donors. Study-level findings and limits: At a 0.05 false discovery rate, a later analysis found approximately 15,000 TCR beta sequences to be associated with HLA alleles. A further, later analysis showed that HLA-associated TCR beta chains (compared with equally common others) were more clonally expanded.

The study ran its PCR with 60 Vbeta and 13 Jbeta primers. The method was immunoSEQ multiplex PCR; TCRdb's version includes in-frame clones alone and lacks a portion of them. The sample carries about 130,000 clones, roughly 10% recorded once. This clone was seen only a few times. What it binds is not known. There are 14 residues in the CDR3. Germline lookup yields CDR1 SNHLY and CDR2 FYNNEI. With 2 bases clipped from V and 7 bases from J, the junction kept 2 bases outside the gene matches. The chain employs TRBV2 and TRBJ2-1; 10 bases agree with TRBD2. Sequences were obtained from PBMCs. This clonotype was obtained from a man aged 45-65 years in good health and CMV-seronegative. The CDR3: CASSERTSGNEQFF. The CDR3 nucleotides are TGTGCCAGCAGTGAAAGGACTAGCGGAAATGAGCAGTTCTTC.